This T cell receptor beta chain was sequenced in a study of response to subunit inactivated influenza vaccine. The CDR3 consists of 19 residues. In germline, CDR1 is SNHLY, CDR2 FYNNEI. Study-level findings and limits: The authors suggested that few new T cells are recruited per seasonal influenza vaccination.

A word on this clonotype: The antigen is not known. One end of the junction varies from germline; a read error may be responsible.

MiXCR, applied by TCRdb to the RT-PCR reads, yields one record per CDR3 protein. The sample has under 950,000 distinct CDR3 sequences, about 20% seen once; the top ten hold about 9.4%. The sample consisted of PBMCs from blood, taken 5 days after vaccination. This chain joins TRBV2 and TRBJ2-3; D may correspond to TRBD1 or TRBD2 (5 bases each). The source is a man in his fifties who received an inactivated influenza vaccine. DNA of the CDR3: TGTACCAGCAGTTTTCACTTTTTGATGCTGGGGGAGAACACAGATACGCAGTATTTT. Encoded protein: CTSSFHFLMLGENTDTQYF. Full variable domain (outside the CDR3, taken from reference TRBV2 and TRBJ2-3): EPEVTQTPSHQVTQMGQEVILRCVPISNHLYFYWYRQILGQKVEFLVSFYNNEISEKSEIFDDQFSVERPDGSNFTLKIRSTKLEDSAMYFCTSSFHFLMLGENTDTQYFGPGTRLTVL.